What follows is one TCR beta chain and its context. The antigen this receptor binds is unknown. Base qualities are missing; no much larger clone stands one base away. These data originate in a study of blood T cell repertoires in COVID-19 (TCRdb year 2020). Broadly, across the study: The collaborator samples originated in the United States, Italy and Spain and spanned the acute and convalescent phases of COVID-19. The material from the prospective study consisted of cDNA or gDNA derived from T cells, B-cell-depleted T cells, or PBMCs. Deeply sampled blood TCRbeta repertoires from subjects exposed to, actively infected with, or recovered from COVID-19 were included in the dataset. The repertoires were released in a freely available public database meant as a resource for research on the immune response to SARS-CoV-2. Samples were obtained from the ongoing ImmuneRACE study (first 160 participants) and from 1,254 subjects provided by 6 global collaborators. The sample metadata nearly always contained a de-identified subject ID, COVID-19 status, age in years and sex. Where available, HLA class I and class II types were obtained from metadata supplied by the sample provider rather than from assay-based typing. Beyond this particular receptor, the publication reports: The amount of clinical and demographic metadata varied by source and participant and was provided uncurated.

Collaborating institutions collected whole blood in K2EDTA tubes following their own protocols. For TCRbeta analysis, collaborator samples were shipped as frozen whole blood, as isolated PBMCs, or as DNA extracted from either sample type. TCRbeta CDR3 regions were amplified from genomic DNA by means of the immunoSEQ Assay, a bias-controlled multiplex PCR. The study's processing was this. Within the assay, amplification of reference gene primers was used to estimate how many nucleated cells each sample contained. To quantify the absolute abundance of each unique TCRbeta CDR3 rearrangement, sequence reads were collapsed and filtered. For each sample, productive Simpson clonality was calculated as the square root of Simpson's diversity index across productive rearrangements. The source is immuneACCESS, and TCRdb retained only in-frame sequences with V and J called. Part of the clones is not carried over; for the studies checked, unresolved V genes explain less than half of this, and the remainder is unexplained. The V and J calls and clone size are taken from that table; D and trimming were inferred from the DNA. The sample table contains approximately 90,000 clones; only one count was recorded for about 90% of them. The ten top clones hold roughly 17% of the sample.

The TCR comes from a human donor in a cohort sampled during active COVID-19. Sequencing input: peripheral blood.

The CDR3 amino acid sequence is: CASSEGQGSSYEQYF. DNA sequence: TGTGCCAGCAGTGAAGGACAGGGGAGCTCCTACGAGCAGTACTTC. In this chain, TRBV6-1 is recombined with TRBJ2-7; 8 central bases correspond to TRBD1. Reading the germline V gene gives CDR1 MNHNS and CDR2 SASEGT. Spanning cysteine to phenylalanine, the CDR3 consists of 15 amino acids. The read is trimmed to its CDR3 DNA, 45 bases read in frame from base 1. Unmatched junction bases come to 2, with V trimmed by 1 base and J by 0 bases.